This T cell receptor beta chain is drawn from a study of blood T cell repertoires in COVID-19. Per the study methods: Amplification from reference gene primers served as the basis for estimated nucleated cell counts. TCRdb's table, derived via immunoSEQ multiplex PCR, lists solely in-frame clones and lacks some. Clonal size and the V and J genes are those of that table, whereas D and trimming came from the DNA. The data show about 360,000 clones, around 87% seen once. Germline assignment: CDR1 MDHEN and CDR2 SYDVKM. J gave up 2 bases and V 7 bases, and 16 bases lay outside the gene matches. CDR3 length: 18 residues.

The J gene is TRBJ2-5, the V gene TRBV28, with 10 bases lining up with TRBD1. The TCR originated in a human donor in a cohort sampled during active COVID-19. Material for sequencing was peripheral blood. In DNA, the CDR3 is TGTGCCAGCACCCCCCGGCGGGACAGGGGCGAATTACAAGAGACCCAGTACTTC. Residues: CASTPRRDRGELQETQYF. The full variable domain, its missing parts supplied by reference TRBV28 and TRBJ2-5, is DVKVTQSSRYLVKRTGEKVFLECVQDMDHENMFWYRQDPGLGLRLIYFSYDVKMKEKGDIPEGYSVSREKKERFSLILESASTNQTSMYLCASTPRRDRGELQETQYFGPGTRLLVL.